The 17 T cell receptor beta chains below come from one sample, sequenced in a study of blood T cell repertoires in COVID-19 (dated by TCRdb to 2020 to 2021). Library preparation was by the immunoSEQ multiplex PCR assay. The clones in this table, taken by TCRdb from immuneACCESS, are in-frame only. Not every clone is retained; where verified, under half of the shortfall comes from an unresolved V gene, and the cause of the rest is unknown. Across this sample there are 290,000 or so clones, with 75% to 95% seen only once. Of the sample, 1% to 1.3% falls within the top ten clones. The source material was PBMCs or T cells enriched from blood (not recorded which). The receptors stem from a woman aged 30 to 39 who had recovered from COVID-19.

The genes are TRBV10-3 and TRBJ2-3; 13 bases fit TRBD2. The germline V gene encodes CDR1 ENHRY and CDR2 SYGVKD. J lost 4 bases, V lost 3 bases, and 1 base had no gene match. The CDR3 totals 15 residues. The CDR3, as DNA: TGTGCCATCAGTGAAGGACTAGCGGGAGCAGATACGCAGTATTTT. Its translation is CAISEGLAGADTQYF.

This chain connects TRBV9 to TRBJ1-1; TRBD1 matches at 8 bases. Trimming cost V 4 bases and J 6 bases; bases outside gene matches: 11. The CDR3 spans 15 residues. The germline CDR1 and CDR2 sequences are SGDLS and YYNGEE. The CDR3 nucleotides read TGTGCCAGCAGCCCCGGACAGGGAGGTATCCCTGAAGCTTTCTTT. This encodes CASSPGQGGIPEAFF. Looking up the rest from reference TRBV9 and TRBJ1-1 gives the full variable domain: DSGVTQTPKHLITATGQRVTLRCSPRSGDLSVYWYQQSLDQGLQFLIQYYNGEERAKGNILERFSAQQFPDLHSELNLSSLELGDSALYFCASSPGQGGIPEAFFGQGTRLTVV.

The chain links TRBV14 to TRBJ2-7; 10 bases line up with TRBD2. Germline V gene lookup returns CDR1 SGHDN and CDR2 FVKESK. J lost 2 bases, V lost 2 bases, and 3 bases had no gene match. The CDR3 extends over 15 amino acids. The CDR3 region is CASSQTSGTTYEQYF. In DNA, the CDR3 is TGTGCCAGCAGCCAAACTAGCGGGACAACCTACGAGCAGTACTTC.

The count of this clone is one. CDR3 amino acids: CAWSKGQGLNQPQHF. CDR3 coding DNA: TGTGCCTGGAGTAAGGGACAGGGCCTTAATCAGCCCCAGCATTTT. The chain carries TRBV30 and TRBJ1-5, with 9 bases aligning to TRBD1. After removal of 2 bases from V and 4 bases from J, the junction contained 6 bases not matched to a gene. Per germline, CDR1 GTSNPN and CDR2 SVGIG (reference sequence). The CDR3 sequence is 15 residues long.

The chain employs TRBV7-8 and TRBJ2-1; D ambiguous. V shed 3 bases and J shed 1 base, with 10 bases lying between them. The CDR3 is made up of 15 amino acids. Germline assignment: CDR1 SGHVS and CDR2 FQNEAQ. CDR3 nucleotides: TGTGCCAGCAGCTTCCGCACGGGTTCCTACAATGAGCAGTTCTTC. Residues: CASSFRTGSYNEQFF. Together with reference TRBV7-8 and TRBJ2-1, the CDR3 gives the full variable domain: GAGVSQSPRYKVAKRGQDVALRCDPISGHVSLFWYQQALGQGPEFLTYFQNEAQLDKSGLPSDRFFAERPEGSVSTLKIQRTQQEDSAVYLCASSFRTGSYNEQFFGPGTRLTVL.

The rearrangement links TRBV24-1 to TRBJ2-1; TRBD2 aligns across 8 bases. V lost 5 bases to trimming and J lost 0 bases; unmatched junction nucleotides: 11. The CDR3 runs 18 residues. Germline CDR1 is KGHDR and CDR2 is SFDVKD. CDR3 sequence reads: CATSGVASGSSSYNEQFF. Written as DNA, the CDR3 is TGTGCCACCAGTGGAGTCGCTAGCGGGTCGAGCTCCTACAATGAGCAGTTCTTC.

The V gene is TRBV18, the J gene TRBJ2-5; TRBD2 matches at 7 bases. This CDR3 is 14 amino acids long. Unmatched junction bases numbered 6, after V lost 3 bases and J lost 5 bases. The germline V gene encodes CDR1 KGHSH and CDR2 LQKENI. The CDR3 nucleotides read TGTGCCAGCTCACCGCTAGCGGAGGGGGAGACCCAGTACTTC. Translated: CASSPLAEGETQYF.

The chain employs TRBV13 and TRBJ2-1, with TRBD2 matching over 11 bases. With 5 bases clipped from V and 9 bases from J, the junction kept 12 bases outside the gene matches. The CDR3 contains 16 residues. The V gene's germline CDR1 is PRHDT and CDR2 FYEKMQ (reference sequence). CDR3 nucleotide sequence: TGTGCCAGCAGCCTCACGACTAGCGGGAACAGTGCTGAGCAGTTCTTC. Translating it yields CASSLTTSGNSAEQFF.

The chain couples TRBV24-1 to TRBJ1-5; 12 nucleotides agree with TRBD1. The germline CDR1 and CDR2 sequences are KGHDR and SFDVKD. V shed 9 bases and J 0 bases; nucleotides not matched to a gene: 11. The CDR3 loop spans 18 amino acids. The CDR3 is CATRSGTGGELSNQPQHF. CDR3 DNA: TGTGCCACCCGTTCCGGGACAGGGGGCGAACTTAGCAATCAGCCCCAGCATTTT.

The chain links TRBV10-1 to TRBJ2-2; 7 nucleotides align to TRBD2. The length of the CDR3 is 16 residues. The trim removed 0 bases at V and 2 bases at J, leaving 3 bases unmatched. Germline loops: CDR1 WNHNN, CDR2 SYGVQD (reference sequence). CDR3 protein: CASSESGGINTGELFF. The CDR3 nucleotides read TGCGCCAGCAGTGAGTCCGGGGGGATAAACACCGGGGAGCTGTTTTTT.

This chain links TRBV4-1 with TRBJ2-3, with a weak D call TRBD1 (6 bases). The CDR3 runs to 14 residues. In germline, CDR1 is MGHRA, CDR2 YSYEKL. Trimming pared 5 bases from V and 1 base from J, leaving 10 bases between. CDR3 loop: CASSGNRGTDTQYF. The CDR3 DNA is TGCGCCAGCAGCGGGAACAGGGGCACAGATACGCAGTATTTT.

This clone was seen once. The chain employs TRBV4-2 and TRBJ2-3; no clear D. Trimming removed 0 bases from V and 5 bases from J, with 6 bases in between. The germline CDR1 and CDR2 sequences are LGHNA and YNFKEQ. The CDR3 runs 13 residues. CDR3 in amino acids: CASSQERRDTQYF. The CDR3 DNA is TGTGCCAGCAGCCAAGAGCGGCGAGATACGCAGTATTTT.

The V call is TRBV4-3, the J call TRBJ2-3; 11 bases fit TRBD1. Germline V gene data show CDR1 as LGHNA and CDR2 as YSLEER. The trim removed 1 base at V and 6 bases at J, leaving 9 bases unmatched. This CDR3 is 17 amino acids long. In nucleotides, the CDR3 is TGCGCCAGCAGCCAAGTTACTGGGACAGGGGGGAGGGATACGCAGTATTTT. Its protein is CASSQVTGTGGRDTQYF.

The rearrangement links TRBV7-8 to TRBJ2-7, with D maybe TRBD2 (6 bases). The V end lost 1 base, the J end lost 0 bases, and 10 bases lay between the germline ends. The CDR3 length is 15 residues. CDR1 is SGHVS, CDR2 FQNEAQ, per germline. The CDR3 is CASSLEAGISYEQYF. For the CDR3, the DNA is TGTGCCAGCAGCTTAGAGGCGGGGATCTCCTACGAGCAGTACTTC. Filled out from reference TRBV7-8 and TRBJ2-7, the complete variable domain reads GAGVSQSPRYKVAKRGQDVALRCDPISGHVSLFWYQQALGQGPEFLTYFQNEAQLDKSGLPSDRFFAERPEGSVSTLKIQRTQQEDSAVYLCASSLEAGISYEQYFGPGTRLTVT.

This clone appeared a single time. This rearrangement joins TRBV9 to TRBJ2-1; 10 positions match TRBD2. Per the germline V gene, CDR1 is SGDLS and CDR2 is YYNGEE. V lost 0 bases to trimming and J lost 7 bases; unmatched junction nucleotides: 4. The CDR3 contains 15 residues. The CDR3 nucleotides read TGTGCCAGCAGCGTAGATGAGCGGGAGGGAAATGAGCAGTTCTTC. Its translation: CASSVDEREGNEQFF.

CDR3 amino acids: CSVGTGPMNTEAFF. CDR3 DNA: TGCAGCGTGGGGACAGGGCCAATGAACACTGAAGCTTTCTTT. The chain couples TRBV29-1 to TRBJ1-1; 9 bases map to TRBD1. Germline loops: CDR1 SQVTM, CDR2 ANQGSEA. The V segment lost 6 bases and the J segment 0 bases; nucleotides outside the gene matches: 5. This CDR3 has 14 residues. Combining the CDR3 with reference TRBV29-1 and TRBJ1-1 gives the whole variable domain SAVISQKPSRDICQRGTSLTIQCQVDSQVTMMFWYRQQPGQSLTLIATANQGSEATYESGFVIDKFPISRPNLTFSTLTVSNMSPEDSSIYLCSVGTGPMNTEAFFGQGTRLTVV.

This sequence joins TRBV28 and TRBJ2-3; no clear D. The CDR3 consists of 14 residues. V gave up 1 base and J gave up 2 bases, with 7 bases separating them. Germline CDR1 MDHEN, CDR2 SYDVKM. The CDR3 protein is CASSLSLSTDTQYF. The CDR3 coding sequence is TGTGCCAGCAGTTTATCTCTCTCCACAGATACGCAGTATTTT.